The sequence of this TCR beta chain was determined in a study of cytomegalovirus exposure and HLA in healthy donors. General study results and limits: Through in vitro validation, a few CMV-associated chains were shown to be specific for CMV antigens.

This clone has more than one count but fewer than ten. Antigen unknown. TCRdb keeps only in-frame clones here, not all; method: immunoSEQ multiplex PCR. There are under 85,000 clones in the sample; 90% to 95% occur only once, and about 5.7% lies in the top ten. This receptor was taken from a man aged 18 to 35 in good health and CMV-seropositive. The sample was PBMCs.

CDR3 nucleotides: TGTGCCTGGAGTGTAGGAGGGACCGTGAACACTGAAGCTTTCTTT. It translates to CAWSVGGTVNTEAFF. The chain recombines TRBV30 with TRBJ1-1, with TRBD1 as a possible D gene (5 bases). Germline V gives CDR1 GTSNPN, CDR2 SVGIG (reference sequence). This CDR3 contains 15 residues. The V end lost 0 bases, the J end lost 0 bases, and 11 bases lay between the germline ends.